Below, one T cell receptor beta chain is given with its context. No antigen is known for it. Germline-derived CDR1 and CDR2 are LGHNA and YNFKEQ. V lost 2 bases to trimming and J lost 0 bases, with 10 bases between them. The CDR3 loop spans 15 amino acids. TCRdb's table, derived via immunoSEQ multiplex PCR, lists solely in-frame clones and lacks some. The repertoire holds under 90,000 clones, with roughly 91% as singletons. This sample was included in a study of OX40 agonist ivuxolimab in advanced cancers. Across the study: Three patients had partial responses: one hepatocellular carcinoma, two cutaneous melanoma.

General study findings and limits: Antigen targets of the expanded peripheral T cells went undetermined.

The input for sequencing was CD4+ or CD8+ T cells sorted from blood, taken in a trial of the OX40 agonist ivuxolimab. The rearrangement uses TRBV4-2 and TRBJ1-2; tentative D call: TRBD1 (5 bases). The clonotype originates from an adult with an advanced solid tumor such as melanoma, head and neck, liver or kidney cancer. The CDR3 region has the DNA TGTGCCAGCAGCCAAACGGGGGGAGCTAACTATGGCTACACCTTC. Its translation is CASSQTGGANYGYTF.